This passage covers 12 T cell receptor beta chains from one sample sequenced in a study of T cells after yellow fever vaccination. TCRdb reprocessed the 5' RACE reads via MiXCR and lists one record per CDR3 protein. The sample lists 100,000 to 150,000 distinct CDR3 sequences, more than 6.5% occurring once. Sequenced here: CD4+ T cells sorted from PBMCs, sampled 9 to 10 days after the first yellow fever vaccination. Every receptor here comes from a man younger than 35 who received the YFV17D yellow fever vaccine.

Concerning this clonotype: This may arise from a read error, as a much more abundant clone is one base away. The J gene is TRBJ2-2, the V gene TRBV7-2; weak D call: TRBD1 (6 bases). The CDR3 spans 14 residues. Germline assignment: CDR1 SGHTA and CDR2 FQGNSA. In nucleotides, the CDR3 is TGTGCCAGCGGCTTAGGACAGTACACCGGGGAGCTGTTTTTT. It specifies CASGLGQYTGELFF.

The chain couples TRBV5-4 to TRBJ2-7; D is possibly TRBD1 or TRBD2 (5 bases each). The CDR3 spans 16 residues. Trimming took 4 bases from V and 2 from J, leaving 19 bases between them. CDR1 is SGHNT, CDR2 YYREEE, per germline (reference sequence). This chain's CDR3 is CASSRDLALGAYEQYF. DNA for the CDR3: TGTGCCAGCAGCCGGGACCTAGCCCTGGGGGCCTACGAGCAGTACTTC.

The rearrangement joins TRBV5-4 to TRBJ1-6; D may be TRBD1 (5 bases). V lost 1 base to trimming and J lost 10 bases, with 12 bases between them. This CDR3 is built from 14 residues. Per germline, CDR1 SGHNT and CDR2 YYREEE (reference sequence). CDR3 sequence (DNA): TGTGCCAGCAGCTTGTTCAGGGTTGGCTCACCCCTCCACTTT. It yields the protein CASSLFRVGSPLHF. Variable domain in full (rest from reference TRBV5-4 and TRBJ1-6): ETGVTQSPTHLIKTRGQQVTLRCSSQSGHNTVSWYQQALGQGPQFIFQYYREEENGRGNFPPRFSGLQFPNYSSELNVNALELDDSALYLCASSLFRVGSPLHFGNGTRLTVT.

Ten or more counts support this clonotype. The chain's CDR3 is CASAGGWGTDTQYF. The DNA of the CDR3 is TGTGCCAGTGCAGGGGGTTGGGGCACAGATACGCAGTATTTT. J is TRBJ2-3 and V is TRBV2, with 7 bases aligning to TRBD1. Germline V lookup: CDR1 SNHLY, CDR2 FYNNEI. There are 14 residues in the CDR3. The junction had 7 bases not matched to a gene; V was cut back by 9 bases and J by 1 base.

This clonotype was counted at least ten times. The CDR3 DNA sequence: TGTGCCAGCAGCTTCCGGTGGGGGGAGCTGTTTTTT. Translation: CASSFRWGELFF. The rearrangement links TRBV7-2 to TRBJ2-2; D unclear. The V and J ends lost 3 bases and 8 bases respectively, with 7 bases between them. Per the germline V gene, CDR1 is SGHTA and CDR2 is FQGNSA. This CDR3 spans 12 amino acids.

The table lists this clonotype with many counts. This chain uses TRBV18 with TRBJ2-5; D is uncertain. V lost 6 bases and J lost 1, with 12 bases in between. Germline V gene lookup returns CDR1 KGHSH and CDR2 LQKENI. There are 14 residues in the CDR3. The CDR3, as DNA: TGTGCCAGCTCCCCCGTTGCCAGCCAAGAGACCCAGTACTTC. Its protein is CASSPVASQETQYF.

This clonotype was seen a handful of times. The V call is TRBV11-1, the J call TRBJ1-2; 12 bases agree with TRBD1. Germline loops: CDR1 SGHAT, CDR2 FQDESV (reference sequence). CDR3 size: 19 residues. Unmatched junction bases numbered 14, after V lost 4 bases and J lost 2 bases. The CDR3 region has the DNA TGTGCCAGCAGCTATTCTGGACGGGACAGGGGGCGCGGCAACTATGGCTACACCTTC. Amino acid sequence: CASSYSGRDRGRGNYGYTF.

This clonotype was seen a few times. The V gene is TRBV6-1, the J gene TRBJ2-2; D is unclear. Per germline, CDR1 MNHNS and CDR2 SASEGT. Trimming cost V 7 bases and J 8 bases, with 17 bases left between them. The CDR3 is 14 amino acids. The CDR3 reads CASMGILLGGELFF. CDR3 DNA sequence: TGTGCCAGCATGGGTATTCTACTTGGTGGGGAGCTGTTTTTT.

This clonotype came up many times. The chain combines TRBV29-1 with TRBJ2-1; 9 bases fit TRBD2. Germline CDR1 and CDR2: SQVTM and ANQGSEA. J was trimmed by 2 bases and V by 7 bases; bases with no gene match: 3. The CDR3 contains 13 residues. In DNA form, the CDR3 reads TGCAGCGCTGCTAGCGGGACCTACAATGAGCAGTTCTTC. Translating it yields CSAASGTYNEQFF.

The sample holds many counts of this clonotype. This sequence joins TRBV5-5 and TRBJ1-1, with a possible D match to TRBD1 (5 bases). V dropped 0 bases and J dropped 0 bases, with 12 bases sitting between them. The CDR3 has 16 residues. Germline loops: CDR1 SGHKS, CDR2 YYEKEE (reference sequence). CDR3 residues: CASSLDLGTVNTEAFF. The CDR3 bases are TGTGCCAGCAGCTTGGACCTCGGGACTGTGAACACTGAAGCTTTCTTT.

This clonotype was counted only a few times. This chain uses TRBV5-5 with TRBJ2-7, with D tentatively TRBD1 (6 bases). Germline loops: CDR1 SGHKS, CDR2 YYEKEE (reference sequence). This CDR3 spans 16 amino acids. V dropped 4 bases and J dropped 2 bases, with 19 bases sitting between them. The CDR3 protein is CASSRTSDRNTYEQYF. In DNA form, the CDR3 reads TGTGCCAGCAGCCGTACCTCTGACAGGAATACCTACGAGCAGTACTTC.

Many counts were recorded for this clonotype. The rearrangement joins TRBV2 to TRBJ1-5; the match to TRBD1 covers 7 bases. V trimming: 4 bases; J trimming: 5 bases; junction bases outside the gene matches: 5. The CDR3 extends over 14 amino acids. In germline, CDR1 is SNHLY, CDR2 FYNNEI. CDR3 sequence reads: CASSGQGTDQPQHF. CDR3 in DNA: TGTGCCAGCAGTGGACAGGGAACTGATCAGCCCCAGCATTTT.